This passage covers 21 T cell receptor beta chains from one sample sequenced in a study of blood T cells in healthy people across ages. Then a second PCR, running roughly 6 to 11 cycles, was carried out with a sample-barcoded 5' primer and a J-beta primer mix. TCRdb analysed the 5' RACE reads with MiXCR anew, one entry per CDR3 protein. Counted here are more than 1,000,000 distinct CDR3 sequences, 20% to 25% occurring once; the ten biggest clones make up less than 0.85%. This sample also appeared in a second study, on T cells of mothers and their children.

Sequencing used blood. These receptors were taken from a girl aged 2-15 years in good health.

To note about this clonotype: One junction end disagrees with the germline gene, perhaps due to a read error. The rearrangement links TRBV9 to TRBJ2-3; D is undetermined. The CDR3 contains 14 residues. In germline, CDR1 is SGDLS, CDR2 YYNGEE. The CDR3 DNA sequence: TGTGCCAGCAGCGGTCCGGATAGCACACATACGCAGTATTTT. Its translation: CASSGPDSTHTQYF.

This clonotype showed up just a few times. The J gene is TRBJ2-3, the V gene TRBV20-1, with 7 bases aligning to TRBD2. CDR3 size: 16 residues. Germline V gene sequence: CDR1 DFQATT, CDR2 SNEGSKA (reference sequence). V gave up 3 bases and J gave up 2 bases; unmatched junction bases: 11. The CDR3 sequence is CSARPLGTTYTDTQYF. The CDR3 DNA follows: TGCAGTGCTAGGCCACTCGGGACTACTTACACAGATACGCAGTATTTT.

This clonotype was detected only a few times. The chain employs TRBV12-3 or TRBV12-4 and TRBJ1-5; possibly TRBD1 for D (5 bases). CDR3 size: 22 residues. Trimming took off 6 bases at V and 1 base at J, with 34 bases between the two ends. In DNA, the CDR3 is TGTGCCAGCAGACATAAAACCTCCGCCGTCCAGGGCTTCGGTGGAAGCAATCAGCCCCAGCATTTT. Protein: CASRHKTSAVQGFGGSNQPQHF.

In its sample, this clonotype was seen a few times. This chain links TRBV12-3 or TRBV12-4 with TRBJ2-5; TRBD2 matches at 8 bases. The J call is in doubt because the DNA end fits TRBJ2-1 better. The CDR3 loop spans 14 amino acids. DNA for the CDR3: TGTGCCAGCAGTTTGATGCGGGGGGAGGATGAGCAGTTCTTC. It specifies CASSLMRGEDEQFF.

The genes are TRBV10-3 and TRBJ2-2, with D perhaps matching TRBD1 (5 bases). CDR1 ENHRY and CDR2 SYGVKD come from the germline V gene. This CDR3 comprises 14 residues. The V and J ends lost 6 bases and 7 bases respectively, with 15 bases between them. The CDR3 loop is CAIRSTEFGGELFF. The CDR3 DNA is TGTGCCATCAGGTCGACAGAGTTTGGCGGGGAGCTGTTTTTT.

The chain has TRBV7-9 and TRBJ2-1; D might be TRBD2 (6 bases). From germline, CDR1 is SEHNR and CDR2 FQNEAQ (reference sequence). V lost 5 bases, J lost 9 bases, and 23 bases lay in between. CDR3 size: 16 residues. CDR3 in amino acids: CASSPRSGGDLLEQFF. The CDR3 DNA sequence: TGTGCCAGCAGCCCTCGCTCGGGCGGGGACCTTCTTGAGCAGTTCTTC. Full variable domain (missing parts from reference TRBV7-9 and TRBJ2-1): DTGVSQNPRHKITKRGQNVTFRCDPISEHNRLYWYRQTLGQGPEFLTYFQNEAQLEKSRLLSDRFSAERPKGSFSTLEIQRTEQGDSAMYLCASSPRSGGDLLEQFFGPGTRLTVL.

The chain recombines TRBV7-2 with TRBJ2-7; D remains unclear. Germline V gives CDR1 SGHTA, CDR2 FQGNSA. This CDR3 comprises 14 residues. Trimming removed 3 bases at V and 4 bases at J, with 13 bases between. The CDR3 here is CASSFTPLGYEQYF. The CDR3 bases are TGTGCCAGCAGCTTCACCCCTTTAGGATACGAGCAGTACTTC.

The J gene is TRBJ2-7, the V gene TRBV5-6, with D perhaps matching TRBD1 (6 bases). Trimming cost V 3 bases and J 5 bases, with 18 bases left between them. The germline V gene has CDR1 SGHDT and CDR2 YYEEEE. The CDR3 consists of 15 residues. CDR3 nucleotide sequence: TGTGCCAGCAGCTCTCAACAGGGAGTAATCCACGAGCAGTACTTC. Protein sequence: CASSSQQGVIHEQYF. The full variable domain, in which reference TRBV5-6 and TRBJ2-7 provide the parts outside the CDR3, is DAGVTQSPTHLIKTRGQQVTLRCSPKSGHDTVSWYQQALGQGPQFIFQYYEEEERQRGNFPDRFSGHQFPNYSSELNVNALLLGDSALYLCASSSQQGVIHEQYFGPGTRLTVT.

This clonotype has more than one count but fewer than ten. The genes are TRBV25-1 and TRBJ1-4, with TRBD1 identical over 7 bases. The J segment lost 7 bases and the V segment lost 2 bases, leaving 7 bases of the junction unmatched. The CDR3 is 15 residues long. Germline V gene data show CDR1 as MGHDK and CDR2 as SYGVNS. Written as DNA, the CDR3 is TGTGCCAGCAGTGAACCAGGGGGGAACGGTGAAAAACTGTTTTTT. It codes for CASSEPGGNGEKLFF.

This clonotype was picked up a small number of times. At one of its ends the junction is not consistent with the germline gene, which may arise from a read error. The chain joins TRBV24-1 to TRBJ2-4; D gene ambiguous. In germline, CDR1 is KGHDR, CDR2 SFDVKD. CDR3 length: 13 residues. The CDR3 is CATSVEGKNTQYF. CDR3 in DNA: TGTGCCACCAGTGTTGAAGGGAAGAACACTCAGTACTTC.

This sequence joins TRBV11-2 and TRBJ2-3, with 7 bases lining up with TRBD2. In germline, CDR1 is SGHAT, CDR2 FQNNGV. This CDR3 has 15 amino acids. Trimming removed 8 bases from V and 0 bases from J; junction bases left unmatched: 8. The CDR3: CASAWTRGSTDTQYF. CDR3 coding DNA: TGTGCCAGCGCTTGGACGCGGGGGAGCACAGATACGCAGTATTTT.

This clonotype was seen only a few times. V gene TRBV20-1 combines with J gene TRBJ2-3, with TRBD2 as a possible D gene (7 bases). CDR3 length: 19 amino acids. The V end lost 5 bases, the J end lost 1 base, and 28 bases lay between the germline ends. Per the germline V gene, CDR1 is DFQATT and CDR2 is SNEGSKA (reference sequence). CDR3 region: CSADPRGAPLLLRTDTQYF. The CDR3 DNA is TGCAGTGCTGACCCCCGGGGGGCACCATTACTTCTGCGCACAGATACGCAGTATTTT.

This clonotype was seen many times. The CDR3 DNA follows: TGTGCCAGCAGTCCCCTTGGGGAGCGGAACTCCTACGAGCAGTACTTC. Protein product: CASSPLGERNSYEQYF. The chain links TRBV2 to TRBJ2-7; D may be TRBD2 (5 bases). The V gene's germline CDR1 is SNHLY and CDR2 FYNNEI. The V end was cut by 5 bases, the J end by 0 bases, with 17 bases between. This CDR3 has 16 amino acids.

The chain uses TRBV20-1 and TRBJ2-3; D might be TRBD1 or TRBD2, each matching 6 bases. The germline V gene has CDR1 DFQATT and CDR2 SNEGSKA (reference sequence). The V end lost 4 bases, the J end lost 1 base, and 15 bases lay between the germline ends. This CDR3 contains 15 residues. The CDR3 DNA sequence: TGCAGTGCTAACCCCTTGGGGGGCCGCACAGATACGCAGTATTTT. This codes for CSANPLGGRTDTQYF.

The gene calls are TRBV29-1 and TRBJ1-2; D gene uncertain. Germline V gene lookup returns CDR1 SQVTM and CDR2 ANQGSEA. V shed 5 bases and J shed 5 bases, with 6 bases lying between them. This CDR3 has 10 residues. The CDR3 sequence is CSVQAYGYTF. The CDR3 DNA sequence: TGCAGCGTTCAAGCGTATGGCTACACCTTC.

A word on this clonotype: Compared with germline, one end of the junction differs, possibly owing to a read error. The CDR3 DNA reads TGCAGCGTTCTCATAGGGGGAGAGCCCCAGTACTTC. Its protein product is CSVLIGGEPQYF. The rearrangement links TRBV29-1 to TRBJ2-5, with a weak D call TRBD1 (6 bases). This CDR3 has 12 residues. Germline CDR1 and CDR2: SQVTM and ANQGSEA.

This clonotype was found a few times. This sequence joins TRBV3-1 and TRBJ2-3; TRBD2 agrees at 12 bases. V trimming: 0 bases; J trimming: 9 bases; junction bases outside the gene matches: 13. The CDR3 has 18 residues. Germline V lookup: CDR1 LGHDT, CDR2 YNNKEL (reference sequence). The CDR3: CASSQDTLGLAGSVTQYF. CDR3 sequence (DNA): TGTGCCAGCAGCCAAGATACCTTGGGACTAGCGGGCTCTGTGACGCAGTATTTT.

This clonotype was counted only a few times. The J gene is TRBJ1-2, the V gene TRBV7-9; a possible D gene is TRBD1 (5 bases). The length of the CDR3 is 15 residues. V was cut by 4 bases and J by 0 bases, with 12 bases left in between. In germline, CDR1 is SEHNR, CDR2 FQNEAQ (reference sequence). The DNA for the CDR3 is TGTGCCAGCAGCTCCCTGGGGGACCCTAACTATGGCTACACCTTC. Its protein is CASSSLGDPNYGYTF.

V is TRBV4-3 and J is TRBJ1-2; D gene ambiguous. CDR1 and CDR2 from the germline V gene are LGHNA and YSLEER. Trimming left V 1 base short and J 2 bases short, with 11 bases between. The CDR3 sequence is 15 residues long. The chain's CDR3 is CASSQGRLVNYGYTF. Here the CDR3 DNA reads TGCGCCAGCAGCCAAGGAAGGTTGGTGAACTATGGCTACACCTTC.

The chain joins TRBV7-9 to TRBJ1-6, with D uncertain. CDR1 SEHNR and CDR2 FQNEAQ come from the germline V gene (reference sequence). The germline V and J ends were trimmed by 5 bases and 8 bases, with 7 bases remaining between them. The CDR3 consists of 12 residues. The CDR3 region is CASSPTDSPLHF. The CDR3 nucleotides are TGTGCCAGCAGCCCCACGGATTCACCCCTCCACTTT.

The rearrangement links TRBV6-6 to TRBJ2-5, with D hard to call. The J call could be wrong; TRBJ2-1 is a better fit for the DNA end. The CDR3 consists of 11 residues. Looked up from germline, CDR1 is MNHNY and CDR2 is SVGAGI (reference sequence). The CDR3 coding sequence is TGTGCCACCGGGCGCCGAAGTGAGCAGTTCTTC. As protein: CATGRRSEQFF.